This T cell receptor (beta chain) derives from a study of cytomegalovirus exposure and HLA in healthy donors. The wider study: Around 180 million T cells yielded approximately 100 million unique TCR beta sequences, as an earlier analysis found.

PCR involved 60 Vbeta and 13 Jbeta primers. Measured with immunoSEQ multiplex PCR; TCRdb has only the in-frame clones, and not every one. The data show some 170,000 clones, with 70% to 90% seen just once and around 1.9% held by the top ten. This clone was counted between two and nine times. Its cognate antigen is unknown. CDR1 is MNHEY and CDR2 is SVGAGI in the germline V gene. The CDR3 covers 13 residues. V was cut by 6 bases and J by 9 bases, with 17 bases left in between. Findings and caveats of the study: Certain sequence variants were highly shared and formed a cluster, and this cluster was likely a sequencing artifact.

Sequencing used PBMCs. V usage is TRBV6-5 and J usage is TRBJ1-1; D unresolved. This clonotype originated in a woman aged 18-29 years in good health and CMV-seronegative. The CDR3 protein is CASSPAGSPKAFF. The DNA for the CDR3 is TGTGCCAGCAGCCCCGCGGGGTCCCCTAAAGCTTTCTTT.